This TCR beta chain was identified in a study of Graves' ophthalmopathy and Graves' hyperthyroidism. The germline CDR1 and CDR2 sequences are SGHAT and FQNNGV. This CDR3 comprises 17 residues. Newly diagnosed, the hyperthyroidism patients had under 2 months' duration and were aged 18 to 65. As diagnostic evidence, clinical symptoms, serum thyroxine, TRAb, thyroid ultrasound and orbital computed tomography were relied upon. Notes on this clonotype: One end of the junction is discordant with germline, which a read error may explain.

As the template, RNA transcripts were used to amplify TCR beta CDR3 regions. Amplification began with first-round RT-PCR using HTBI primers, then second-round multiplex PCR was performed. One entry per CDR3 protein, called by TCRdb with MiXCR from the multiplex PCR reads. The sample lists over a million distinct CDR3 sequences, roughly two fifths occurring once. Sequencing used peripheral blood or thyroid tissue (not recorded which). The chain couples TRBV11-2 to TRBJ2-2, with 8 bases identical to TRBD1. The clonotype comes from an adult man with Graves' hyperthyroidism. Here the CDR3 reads CASSSGQGGKVAGELFF. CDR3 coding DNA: TGTGCCAGCAGCTCAGGACAGGGTGGCAAAGTGGCCGGGGAGTTGTTTTTT.